This T cell receptor beta chain was identified in a study of blood T cell repertoires in COVID-19. Only in-frame clones appear in the TCRdb table, and some are missing; sequencing was by immunoSEQ multiplex PCR. The sample records some 140,000 clones, roughly 78% being singletons. Trimming stripped 3 bases from V and 4 bases from J, with 15 bases between. Germline V gene data show CDR1 as LNHDA and CDR2 as SQIVND (reference sequence). The CDR3 runs to 15 residues. This clonotype originated in a man between 60 and 75 years old with acute or convalescent COVID-19. Sequenced sample: peripheral blood. This chain uses TRBV19 with TRBJ1-1, with D possibly TRBD1 on 5 matching bases. Here the CDR3 DNA reads TGTGCCAGTAGTATCGGGGGGAGGGTTGCCACTGAAGCTTTCTTT. Translated: CASSIGGRVATEAFF.